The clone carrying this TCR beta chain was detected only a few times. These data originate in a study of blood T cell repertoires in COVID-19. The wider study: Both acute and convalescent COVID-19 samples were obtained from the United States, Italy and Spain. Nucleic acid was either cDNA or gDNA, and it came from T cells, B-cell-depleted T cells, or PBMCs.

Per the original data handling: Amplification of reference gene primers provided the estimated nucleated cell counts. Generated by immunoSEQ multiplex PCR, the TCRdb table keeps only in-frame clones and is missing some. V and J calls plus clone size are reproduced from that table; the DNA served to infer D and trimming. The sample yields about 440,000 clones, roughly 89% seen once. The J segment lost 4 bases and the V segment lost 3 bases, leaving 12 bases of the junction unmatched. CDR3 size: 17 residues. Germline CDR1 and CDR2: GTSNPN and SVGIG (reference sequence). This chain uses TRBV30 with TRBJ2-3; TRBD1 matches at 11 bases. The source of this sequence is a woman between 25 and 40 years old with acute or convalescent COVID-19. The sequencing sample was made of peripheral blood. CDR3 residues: CAWSLGWTGGKSDTQYF. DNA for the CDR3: TGTGCCTGGAGCCTCGGTTGGACAGGGGGCAAGTCAGATACGCAGTATTTT.